This T cell receptor beta chain emerged from a study of siplizumab effects on memory and regulatory T cells. This clone was seen only a few times. Its antigen is still unknown. Notes on the study in general: In roughly 75-97% of proliferating CD4+ or CD8+ clones, a naive or memory phenotype could not be assigned. Among mappable alloreactive CD4+ clones, the Treg-derived fraction averaged 68.8% with siplizumab versus roughly 30% in controls. Siplizumab led to significantly less abundant alloreactive sequences that could be traced back to unstimulated CD4+ memory cells.

Around 100,000 TCR templates underwent assay in every sample. The assay was immunoSEQ multiplex PCR, and TCRdb's table has in-frame clones only and misses some. Among 99,000 or so clones listed, 93% were seen once. V gave up 5 bases and J gave up 5 bases, with 24 bases separating them. The germline gives CDR1 SEHNR, CDR2 FQNEAQ (reference sequence). This CDR3 is 18 amino acids long. The sequenced material came from Tregs sorted from blood. The rearrangement links TRBV7-9 to TRBJ2-2; D remains ambiguous. This clonotype was obtained from a human donor in good health. CDR3 bases: TGTGCCAGCAGCGCCTCGCCGGCTGGGGTCCAAAGGACCGGGGAGCTGTTTTTT. Its translation is CASSASPAGVQRTGELFF.